This T cell receptor beta chain was recorded in a study of cytomegalovirus exposure and HLA in healthy donors. Study-level results: Among immune exposure information, only CMV serostatus was available. Indistinguishable V segments, including TRBV6-2 and TRBV6-3, were excluded. In an earlier analysis, in some 500 donors, most V segments appeared productive either ~90% or ~30% of the time.

The PCR had 60 Vbeta and 13 Jbeta primers. TCRdb's copy holds only in-frame clones and misses some; the assay was immunoSEQ multiplex PCR. Counted here are tens of thousands of clones, 75% to 80% occurring once; the ten biggest clones make up more than 1.4%. Looked up from germline, CDR1 is ENHRY and CDR2 is SYGVKD. CDR3 length: 13 residues. With 0 bases removed from V and 3 bases from J, the gap between germline ends came to 5 bases. This clone has a handful of counts. The antigen remains undetermined. The J gene is TRBJ1-1, the V gene TRBV10-3; no clear D gene. Material: PBMCs. This receptor was obtained from a female donor in good health and CMV-seronegative. This chain's CDR3 is CAISESAHTEAFF. The DNA of the CDR3 is TGTGCCATCAGTGAGTCGGCCCACACTGAAGCTTTCTTT.